Below are 7 T cell receptor beta chains sequenced from a single sample in a study of CD8+ T cells in alopecia areata. Noted treatment: oral pan-JAK inhibitor, 5-10 mg twice daily. Extracted RNA was reverse transcribed, and the resulting cDNA served as sequencing template. The table came from immunoSEQ multiplex PCR; TCRdb's copy has only in-frame clones and leaves some out. The sample comprises roughly 200,000 clones, roughly 53% of which are singletons, and 10% to 11% rests with the top ten. The starting material was CD8+ T cells sorted from blood, obtained at week 24, from a patient treated with tofacitinib. Every receptor here comes from a human donor with alopecia areata.

This clone was seen a handful of times. The V call is TRBV7-3, the J call TRBJ1-4; 8 nucleotides line up with TRBD1. CDR1 and CDR2 from the germline V gene are SGHTA and FQGTGA. This CDR3 is 15 amino acids long. Losses at the gene ends were 5 bases for V and 5 bases for J; bases not matched to a gene: 7. CDR3 DNA: TGTGCCAGCAGCCCTACAGGGGGAGTAAATGAAAAACTGTTTTTT. Protein product: CASSPTGGVNEKLFF.

The chain combines TRBV27 with TRBJ1-1; D unclear. Between the trimmed V and J ends, which lost 10 bases and 6 bases, there was a span of 3 bases. Germline loops: CDR1 MNHEY, CDR2 SMNVEV (reference sequence). CDR3 size: 8 residues. Written as DNA, the CDR3 is TGTGCCAAGTCTGAAGCTTTCTTT. This encodes CAKSEAFF.

In this sample, this clone turned up once. The chain carries TRBV29-1 and TRBJ2-5; D may be TRBD2 (5 bases). The DNA end lines up better with TRBJ2-7; the J call may be wrong. Germline CDR1 reads SQVTM; CDR2 reads ANQGSEA. The CDR3 has 11 amino acids. The CDR3 coding sequence is TGCAGCGTGAGGGAACAATACGAGCAGTACTTC. Protein sequence: CSVREQYEQYF.

J is TRBJ1-1 and V is TRBV11-2; D is perhaps TRBD1 (6 bases). The CDR3 consists of 13 residues. Germline V gene lookup returns CDR1 SGHAT and CDR2 FQNNGV. V lost 8 bases, J lost 0 bases, and 10 bases lay in between. The CDR3 is CASRGQLNTEAFF. The CDR3 nucleotides read TGTGCCAGCCGAGGACAGCTGAACACTGAAGCTTTCTTT.

The chain is built from TRBV15 and TRBJ1-2; TRBD1 aligns across 9 bases. Germline V CDR1 and CDR2: LNHNV, YYDKDF (reference sequence). The CDR3 is 13 residues long. Trimming at V came to 2 bases and at J to 6 bases, leaving 1 base not matched to a gene. CDR3 bases: TGTGCCACCAGCAGAAGACAGGGGGATGGCTACACCTTC. This translates into CATSRRQGDGYTF. Full variable domain (outside the CDR3, taken from reference TRBV15 and TRBJ1-2): DAMVIQNPRYQVTQFGKPVTLSCSQTLNHNVMYWYQQKSSQAPKLLFHYYDKDFNNEADTPDNFQSRRPNTSFCFLDIRSPGLGDTAMYLCATSRRQGDGYTFGSGTRLTVV.

The CDR3 spells CASSLNVRETQYF. CDR3 DNA sequence: TGTGCCAGCAGCTTAAACGTTAGAGAAACGCAGTATTTT. The chain links TRBV7-3 to TRBJ2-3; the D is unclear. The CDR3 has 13 residues. Trimming took off 1 base at V and 9 bases at J, with 11 bases between the two ends. Germline V gives CDR1 SGHTA, CDR2 FQGTGA.

In its sample, this clone was seen a few times. This rearrangement joins TRBV6-5 to TRBJ2-1, with D hard to call. Trimming shortened V by 5 bases and J by 5 bases, and 4 bases separated the two germline ends. CDR1 MNHEY and CDR2 SVGAGI come from the germline V gene. This CDR3 contains 11 residues. The CDR3 reads CASSLNNEQFF. DNA of the CDR3: TGTGCCAGCAGTCTAAACAATGAGCAGTTCTTC.